These T cell receptor beta chains were read from a single sample in a study of human T cells and chemical hapten exposure. TCRdb recomputed calls from the RACE reads with MiXCR, one row per CDR3 protein. Altogether approximately 81,000 distinct CDR3 sequences are present, 7% to 9% being singletons, with the ten largest covering around 1.4%. The source material was whole blood. The receptors derive from a male donor in good health. Some clones in this sample may be carry-over from other donors' samples. Both conserved end residues are part of each CDR3. The D gene is left open where the match is weak. The size of a clone is reported for some rows only, either as once, few or many, or as a class for expanded clones.

>TRBV29-1|TRBD1|NA
CSVWGGQGGEKLFF
>TRBV7-2|NA|many
CASSLAGSADTQYF
>TRBV19|NA|NA
CASSEFTAHSNQPQHF
>TRBV11-3|NA|NA
CASSLGAGDHATNDKLFF
>TRBV4-3|TRBD2|few
CASSPSGGVDEQYF
>TRBV5-1|TRBD1|NA
CASSDTGGAGELFF
>TRBV2|NA|NA
CATGGGGEAFF
>TRBV5-6|NA|NA
CASSTLDQGFGYTF
>TRBV10-3|NA|NA
CAIKQGGNTGELFF
>TRBV4-3|NA|few
CASSQEGDTDTQYF
>TRBV3-1|NA|few
CASSQSQVPPQHF
>TRBV4-3|TRBD2|many
CASSQDRGVPYNEQFF
>TRBV4-2|TRBD2|NA
CASSQDTSGRLSGANVLTF
>TRBV20-1|TRBD1|few
CSARDALLTGGDSPLHF
>TRBV6-1|NA|NA
CASSTGSEGFF
>TRBV5-5|TRBD2|NA
CASSLSSGRAEQYF
>TRBV6-2/TRBV6-3|NA|NA
CASSYGAQTAEAFF
>TRBV12-5|TRBD1|few
CASGPEETGPFEAQYF
>TRBV6-5|TRBD1|NA
CASSWGQENTEAFF
>TRBV29-1|NA|few
CSVERDGETQYF
>TRBV12-3/TRBV12-4|NA|few
CASSPFIHSYEQYF
>TRBV12-3/TRBV12-4|NA|few
CASRPAANTGELFF
>TRBV20-1|NA|many
CSARVAGANVLTF
>TRBV27|NA|NA
CASSFGVGNYNSPLHF
>TRBV7-9|TRBD1|NA
CASGRQGSNQPQHF
>TRBV20-1|TRBD1|few
CSARVGTGGGDEQYF
>TRBV12-3/TRBV12-4|TRBD1|NA
CASSLKGQGATEAFF
>TRBV12-3/TRBV12-4|NA|many
CASTTLGLAQHF
>TRBV20-1|TRBD2|many
CSASDRGREEETQYF
>TRBV6-6|NA|few
CASLKSGLTEAFF
>TRBV20-1|NA|NA
CSARDKRDSTDTQYF
>TRBV7-2|NA|few
CASSLVAAGRGETQYF
>TRBV20-1|TRBD1|many
CSAVDAGTGPGDTQYF
>TRBV12-3/TRBV12-4|NA|many
CASSLTGGGANVLTF
>TRBV3-1|TRBD2|NA
CASSQATSGRTDTQYF
>TRBV3-1|NA|few
CASSQFSTGELFF
>TRBV27|NA|NA
CASSSTQQGSNQPQHF
>TRBV6-2/TRBV6-3|NA|few
CASSYNRGLDNEQFF
>TRBV5-4|TRBD1|NA
CASSLAEQGKAFF
>TRBV6-5|NA|many
CASSSGGDTQYF
>TRBV7-2|NA|few
CASSPRGANTEAFF
>TRBV18|NA|many
CASSPQVNTEAFF
>TRBV2|TRBD2|NA
CASSGLAGKETQYF
>TRBV6-6|TRBD1|many
CASSTQGADGYTF
>TRBV9|TRBD2|few
CASRASGSYNEQFF
>TRBV7-2|NA|many
CASTNNRGAYEQFF
>TRBV5-1|NA|few
CASSLEVWESAFF
>TRBV11-1|NA|few
CASSLGPQGRNEQYF
>TRBV20-1|NA|many
CSASGTVSTDTQYF
>TRBV7-6|NA|many
CASTLGSFTDTQYF